The clone carrying this T cell receptor beta chain occurred many times. Its antigen is not identified. TCR beta CDR3 regions were amplified from RNA transcripts. The primer set for the first-round RT-PCR of the TCR CDR3 was HTBI. TCRdb re-called the multiplex PCR reads through MiXCR, storing one row per CDR3 protein. The sample lists nearly 750,000 distinct CDR3 sequences, 30% to 40% occurring once. Patients aged 18 to 65 had newly diagnosed hyperthyroidism that had lasted under 2 months. Based on clinical symptoms, serum thyroxine and TRAb, thyroid ultrasound and orbital computed tomography, diagnoses were reached. This entry is derived from a study of T cells in Graves' hyperthyroidism and ophthalmopathy. Notes on the study in general: Blood also contained most expanded thyroid clonotypes above 0.001.

This clonotype was sampled from a woman aged 40 to 50 with Graves' hyperthyroidism. The specimen sequenced was blood.

The CDR3 DNA follows: TGCGCCAGCAGCTCGTCGACAGGGGAAGGGTCACCCCTCCACTTT. This gives the protein CASSSSTGEGSPLHF. This sequence joins TRBV5-1 and TRBJ1-6; 8 nucleotides match TRBD1. V lost 3 bases, J lost 10 bases, and 9 bases stayed unmatched. This CDR3 is 15 amino acids long. Germline CDR1 and CDR2: SGHRS and YFSETQ.